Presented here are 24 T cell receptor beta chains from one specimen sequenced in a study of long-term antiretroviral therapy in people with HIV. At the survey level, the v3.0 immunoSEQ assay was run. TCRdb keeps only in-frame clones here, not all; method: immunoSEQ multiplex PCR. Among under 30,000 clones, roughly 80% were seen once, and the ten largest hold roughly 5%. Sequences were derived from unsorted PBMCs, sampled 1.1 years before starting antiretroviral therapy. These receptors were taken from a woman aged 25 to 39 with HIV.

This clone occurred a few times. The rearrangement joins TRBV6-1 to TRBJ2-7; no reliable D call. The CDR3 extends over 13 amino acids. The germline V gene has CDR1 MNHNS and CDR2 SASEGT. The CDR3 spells CASSEDGTLLPSV. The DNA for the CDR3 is TGTGCCAGCAGTGAAGATGGCACCCTCCTACCATCTGTC.

The CDR3 loop reads CASSLGSGATGAYEQYV. In nucleotides, the CDR3 is TGTGCCAGCAGCTTAGGATCGGGGGCGACAGGGGCGTACGAGCAGTACGTC. The V and J genes are TRBV7-2 and TRBJ2-7; 8 positions match TRBD1. The CDR3 runs 17 residues. After removal of 1 base from V and 4 bases from J, the junction contained 12 bases not matched to a gene. The germline CDR1 and CDR2 sequences are SGHTA and FQGNSA.

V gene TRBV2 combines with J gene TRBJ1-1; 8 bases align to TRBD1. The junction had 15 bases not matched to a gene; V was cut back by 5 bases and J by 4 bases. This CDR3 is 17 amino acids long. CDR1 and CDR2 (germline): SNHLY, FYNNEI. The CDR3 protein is CASSRTGRKFWCTEAFF. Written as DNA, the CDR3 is TGTGCCAGCAGTCGGACAGGGAGGAAGTTTTGGTGCACTGAAGCTTTCTTT.

The CDR3 DNA follows: TGTGCTAGTGGTTTGGTAACGCGAGTCAGGGACACCGGGGAGCTGTTTTTT. It is translated as CASGLVTRVRDTGELFF. The chain joins TRBV12-5 to TRBJ2-2; tentatively, D is TRBD1 (5 bases). This CDR3 region has 17 residues. Germline V CDR1 and CDR2: LGHNT, FRNRAP. Trimming shortened V by 0 bases and J by 3 bases, and 14 bases separated the two germline ends.

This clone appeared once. CDR3 residues: CASSRGYYEQFF. As DNA, the CDR3 is TGTGCCAGTAGTCGAGGGTATTATGAGCAGTTCTTC. This chain connects TRBV19 to TRBJ2-1; possible D gene TRBD2, 5 bases. This CDR3 spans 12 amino acids. CDR1 and CDR2 (germline): LNHDA, SQIVND (reference sequence). V lost 5 bases, J lost 8 bases, and 10 bases lay in between. Looking up the rest from reference TRBV19 and TRBJ2-1 gives the full variable domain: DGGITQSPKYLFRKEGQNVTLSCEQNLNHDAMYWYRQDPGQGLRLIYYSQIVNDFQKGDIAEGYSVSREKKESFPLTVTSAQKNPTAFYLCASSRGYYEQFFGPGTRLTVL.

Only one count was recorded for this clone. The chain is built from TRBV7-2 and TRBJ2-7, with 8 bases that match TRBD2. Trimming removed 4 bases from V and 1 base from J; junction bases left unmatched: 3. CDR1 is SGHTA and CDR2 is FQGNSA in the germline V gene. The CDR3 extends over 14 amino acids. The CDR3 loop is CASSYGGGSYEQYV. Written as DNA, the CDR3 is TGTGCCAGCAGCTACGGGGGGGGTTCCTACGAGCAGTACGTC.

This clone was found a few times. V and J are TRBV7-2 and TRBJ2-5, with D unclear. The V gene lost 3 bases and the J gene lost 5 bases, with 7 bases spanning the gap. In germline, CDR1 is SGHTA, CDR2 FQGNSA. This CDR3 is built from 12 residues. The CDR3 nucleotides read TGTGCCAGCAGCTTTAATCGGGAGACCCAGTACTTC. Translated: CASSFNRETQYF.

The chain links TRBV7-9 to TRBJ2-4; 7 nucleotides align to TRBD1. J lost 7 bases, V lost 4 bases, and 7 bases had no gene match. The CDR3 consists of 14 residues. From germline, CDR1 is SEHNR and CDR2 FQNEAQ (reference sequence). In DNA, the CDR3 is TGTGCCAGCAGCTCACCGACAGGGCGGAACATTCAGTACTTC. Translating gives CASSSPTGRNIQYF.

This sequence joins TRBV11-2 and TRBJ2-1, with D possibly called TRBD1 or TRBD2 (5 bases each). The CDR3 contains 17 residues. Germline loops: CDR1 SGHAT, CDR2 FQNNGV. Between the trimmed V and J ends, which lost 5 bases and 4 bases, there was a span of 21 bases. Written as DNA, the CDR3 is TGTGCCAGCAGCGGTCGATCGGGACGATACGTTTACAATGAGCAGTTCTTC. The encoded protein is CASSGRSGRYVYNEQFF.

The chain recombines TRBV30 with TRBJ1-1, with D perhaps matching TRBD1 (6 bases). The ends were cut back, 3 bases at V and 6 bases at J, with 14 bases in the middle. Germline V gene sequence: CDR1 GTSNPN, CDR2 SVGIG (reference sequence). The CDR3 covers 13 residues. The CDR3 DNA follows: TGTGCCTGGAGCCCTCTAGGGGGAGCTGAAGCTTTCTTT. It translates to CAWSPLGGAEAFF.

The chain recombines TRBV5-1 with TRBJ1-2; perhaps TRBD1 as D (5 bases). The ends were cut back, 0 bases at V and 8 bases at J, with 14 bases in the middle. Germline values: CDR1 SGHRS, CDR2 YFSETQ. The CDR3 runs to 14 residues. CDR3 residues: CASSLVGVEKGYTF. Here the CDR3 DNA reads TGCGCCAGCAGCTTGGTAGGGGTTGAGAAGGGCTACACCTTC.

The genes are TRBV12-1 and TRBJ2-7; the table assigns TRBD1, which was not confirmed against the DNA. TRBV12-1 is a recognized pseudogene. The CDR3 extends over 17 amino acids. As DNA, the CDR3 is TGTGCCAGCAGCTCCCGAGAGGGACAGAACATGGCCTACGAGCAGTACGTC. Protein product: CASSSREGQNMAYEQYV.

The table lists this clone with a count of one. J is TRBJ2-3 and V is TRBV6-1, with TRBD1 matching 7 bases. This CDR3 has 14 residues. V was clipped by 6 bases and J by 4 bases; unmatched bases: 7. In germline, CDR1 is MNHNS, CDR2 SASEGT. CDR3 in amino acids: CASSWTGTADTQYF. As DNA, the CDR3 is TGTGCCAGCAGCTGGACAGGCACCGCAGATACGCAGTATTTT.

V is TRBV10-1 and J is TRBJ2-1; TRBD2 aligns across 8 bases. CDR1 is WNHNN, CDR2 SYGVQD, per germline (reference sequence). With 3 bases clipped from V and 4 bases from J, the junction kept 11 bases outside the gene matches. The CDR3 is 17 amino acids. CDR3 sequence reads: CASSDLPGLAGYNEQFF. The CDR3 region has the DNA TGCGCCAGCAGTGATCTCCCAGGGCTAGCGGGTTACAATGAGCAGTTCTTC.

CDR3 nucleotide sequence: TGTGCCACCAGCAGCGACGACACGTTAGCCAAAAACATTCAGTACTTC. Translating gives CATSSDDTLAKNIQYF. The V and J genes are TRBV15 and TRBJ2-4; no definite D call. Trimming took 3 bases from V and 0 from J, leaving 12 bases between them. This CDR3 spans 16 amino acids. Germline lookup yields CDR1 LNHNV and CDR2 YYDKDF (reference sequence).

The CDR3 bases are TGCGCCAGCAGCCTGCTCGGGACAGGGTCCCCAGATACGCAGTATTTT. Translating gives CASSLLGTGSPDTQYF. This chain joins TRBV4-1 and TRBJ2-3; 9 nucleotides line up with TRBD1. With V trimmed by 4 bases and J by 4 bases, 9 bases remained unmatched. Germline V CDR1 and CDR2: MGHRA, YSYEKL. The CDR3 is made up of 16 amino acids.

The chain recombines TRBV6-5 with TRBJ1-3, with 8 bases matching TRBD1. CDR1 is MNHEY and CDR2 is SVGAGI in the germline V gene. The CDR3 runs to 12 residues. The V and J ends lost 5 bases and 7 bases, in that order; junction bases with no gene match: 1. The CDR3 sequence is CASSDRGNTIYF. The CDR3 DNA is TGTGCCAGCAGTGACAGGGGCAACACCATATATTTT.

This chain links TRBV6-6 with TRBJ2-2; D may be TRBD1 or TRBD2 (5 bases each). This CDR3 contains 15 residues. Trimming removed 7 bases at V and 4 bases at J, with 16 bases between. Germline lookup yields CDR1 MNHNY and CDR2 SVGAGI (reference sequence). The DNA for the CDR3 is TGTGCCAGCATAGTTGAGGGGCCGGGCACCGGGGAGCTGTTTTTT. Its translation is CASIVEGPGTGELFF.

CDR3 sequence: CASSHGAGLGIETQYF. The CDR3 nucleotides are TGCGCCAGCAGCCATGGAGCGGGCTTGGGCATAGAGACCCAGTACTTC. The chain carries TRBV4-1 and TRBJ2-5; perhaps TRBD2 as D (6 bases). The CDR3 is 16 residues long. Trimming removed 3 bases from V and 4 bases from J, with 18 bases in between. In germline, CDR1 is MGHRA, CDR2 YSYEKL.

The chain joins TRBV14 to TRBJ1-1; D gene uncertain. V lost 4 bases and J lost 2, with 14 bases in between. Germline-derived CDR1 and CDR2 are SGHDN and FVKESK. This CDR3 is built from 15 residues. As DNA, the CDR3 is TGTGCCAGCAGCCTTTCAGTGTACCCTAACACTGAAGCTTTCTTT. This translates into CASSLSVYPNTEAFF. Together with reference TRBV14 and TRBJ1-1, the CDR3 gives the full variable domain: EAGVTQFPSHSVIEKGQTVTLRCDPISGHDNLYWYRRVMGKEIKFLLHFVKESKQDESGMPNNRFLAERTGGTYSTLKVQPAELEDSGVYFCASSLSVYPNTEAFFGQGTRLTVV.

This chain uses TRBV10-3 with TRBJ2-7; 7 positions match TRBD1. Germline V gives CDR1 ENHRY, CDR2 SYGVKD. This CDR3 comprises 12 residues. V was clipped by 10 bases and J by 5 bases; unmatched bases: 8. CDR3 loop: CATTSDRDEQYV. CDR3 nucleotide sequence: TGTGCCACGACATCCGACAGGGACGAGCAGTACGTC.

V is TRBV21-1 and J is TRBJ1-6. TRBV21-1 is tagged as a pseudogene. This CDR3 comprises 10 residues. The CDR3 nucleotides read TGTGCCAGCGAAGGATCACCCCTCCACTTT. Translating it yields CASEGSPLHF.

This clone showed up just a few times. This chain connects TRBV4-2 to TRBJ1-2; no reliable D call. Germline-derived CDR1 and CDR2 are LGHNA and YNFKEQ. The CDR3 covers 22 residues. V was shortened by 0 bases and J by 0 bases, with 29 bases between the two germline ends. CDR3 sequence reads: CASSQDYNSGSRPALPNYGYTF. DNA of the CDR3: TGTGCCAGCAGCCAAGATTACAACTCGGGGAGCCGGCCAGCACTGCCTAACTATGGCTACACCTTC.

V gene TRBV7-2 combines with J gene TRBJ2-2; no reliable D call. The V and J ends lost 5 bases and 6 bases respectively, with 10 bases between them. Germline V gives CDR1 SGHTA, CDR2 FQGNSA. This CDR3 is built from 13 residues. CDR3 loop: CASSRLWSGELFF. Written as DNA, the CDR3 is TGTGCCAGCAGCCGCCTCTGGTCCGGGGAGCTGTTTTTT.